These 13 T cell receptor beta chains were all obtained from the same sample, sequenced in a study of T cell responses to AZD1222 COVID-19 vaccine. Sequencing was performed with immunoSEQ multiplex PCR; in TCRdb, only in-frame clones are kept and a portion is missing. Of some 150,000 clones in the sample, more than 85% were seen once. The specimen comprised peripheral blood, sampled on day 0 of AZD1222 vaccination. These receptors originate from an adult in good health.

The CDR3 coding sequence is TGTGCCTGGAGACGGGACAGGGTAACCTACGAGCAGTACTTC. Amino acid sequence: CAWRRDRVTYEQYF. The chain has TRBV30 and TRBJ2-7; 9 nucleotides agree with TRBD1. Germline lookup yields CDR1 GTSNPN and CDR2 SVGIG (reference sequence). The CDR3 contains 14 residues. The ends lost 3 bases at V and 2 bases at J; junction bases unmatched: 5.

The sample holds one count of this clone. V usage is TRBV28 and J usage is TRBJ1-6, with D unresolved. V was shortened by 7 bases and J by 3 bases, with 13 bases between the two germline ends. The germline gives CDR1 MDHEN, CDR2 SYDVKM. CDR3 length equals 15 residues. The CDR3 bases are TGTGCCAGCACCATTGATCTAGTCTATAATTCACCCCTCCACTTT. Amino acid sequence: CASTIDLVYNSPLHF.

This sequence joins TRBV3-1 (or the pseudogene TRBV3-2) and TRBJ2-5, with TRBD2 matching over 9 bases. The CDR3 is 15 residues long. CDR1 is LGHDT, CDR2 YNNKEL, per germline (reference sequence). Trimming at V came to 4 bases and at J to 0 bases, leaving 3 bases not matched to a gene. CDR3 DNA: TGTGCCAGCAGCCCAACTAGCGGGTACCAAGAGACCCAGTACTTC. Its protein product is CASSPTSGYQETQYF.

The rearrangement joins TRBV5-8 to TRBJ1-5; D is uncertain. Germline V lookup: CDR1 SGHTS, CDR2 YDEGEE. Trimming took 4 bases from V and 0 from J, leaving 14 bases between them. The CDR3 runs to 16 residues. This CDR3 is CASSPERIYSNQPQHF. In nucleotides, the CDR3 is TGTGCCAGCAGCCCTGAACGGATCTATAGCAATCAGCCCCAGCATTTT.

This chain links TRBV6-6 with TRBJ1-6; no reliable D call. CDR1 is MNHNY, CDR2 SVGAGI, per germline (reference sequence). The CDR3 length is 15 residues. V was shortened by 3 bases and J by 7 bases, with 13 bases between the two germline ends. The CDR3 reads CASSYLGQSNSPLHF. The CDR3 DNA reads TGTGCCAGCAGTTATTTAGGTCAGAGCAATTCACCCCTCCACTTT.

V usage is TRBV4-3 and J usage is TRBJ2-3; perhaps TRBD1 as D (6 bases). CDR1 is LGHNA and CDR2 is YSLEER in the germline V gene. The length of the CDR3 is 20 residues. V was cut by 0 bases and J by 0 bases, with 22 bases left in between. The CDR3 is CASSQDLVLGALLSTDTQYF. The DNA for the CDR3 is TGCGCCAGCAGCCAAGATCTGGTCTTGGGGGCCCTTCTTAGCACAGATACGCAGTATTTT.

The chain employs TRBV6-5 and TRBJ1-1; 9 bases match TRBD1. The germline CDR1 and CDR2 sequences are MNHEY and SVGAGI. The CDR3 has 14 residues. J gave up 5 bases and V 8 bases, and 9 bases lay outside the gene matches. As DNA, the CDR3 is TGTGCCAGCCTGAAGACAGGGGGTAGGACTGAAGCTTTCTTT. The encoded protein is CASLKTGGRTEAFF.

This rearrangement joins TRBV25-1 to TRBJ2-7; D uncertain. CDR1 is MGHDK, CDR2 SYGVNS, per germline. The CDR3 is made up of 13 amino acids. Trimming removed 4 bases from V and 5 bases from J, with 12 bases in between. CDR3 nucleotide sequence: TGTGCCAGCAGTGTATTTTATGGGGACGAGCAGTACTTC. Protein product: CASSVFYGDEQYF.

This clone has only one observation. The chain joins TRBV5-8 to TRBJ1-6; D may be TRBD1 (6 bases). The CDR3 consists of 17 residues. The germline V gene has CDR1 SGHTS and CDR2 YDEGEE. Trimming took 0 bases from V and 7 from J, leaving 17 bases between them. CDR3 region: CASSLVEGPGVNSPLHF. Here the CDR3 DNA reads TGTGCCAGCAGCTTGGTGGAGGGGCCAGGGGTGAATTCACCCCTCCACTTT.

This clone was recorded only once. This rearrangement joins TRBV5-1 to TRBJ1-2; maybe TRBD1 (6 bases). Trimming stripped 7 bases from V and 5 bases from J, with 21 bases between. The germline V gene has CDR1 SGHRS and CDR2 YFSETQ. This CDR3 contains 15 residues. The CDR3 nucleotides read TGCGCCAGCGCACTAACACCCAGGGGAGGATATGGCTACACCTTC. This encodes CASALTPRGGYGYTF.

The CDR3 protein is CASSLAGAGPYNEQFF. Written as DNA, the CDR3 is TGCGCCAGCAGCTTGGCCGGGGCAGGACCCTACAATGAGCAGTTCTTC. The rearrangement links TRBV5-1 to TRBJ2-1; D possibly matches TRBD1 or TRBD2 (5 bases each). CDR1 SGHRS and CDR2 YFSETQ come from the germline V gene. Trimming left V 0 bases short and J 2 bases short, with 12 bases between. The CDR3 consists of 16 residues.

This clone was picked up a small number of times. The chain employs TRBV2 and TRBJ2-7; D is unclear. Per germline, CDR1 SNHLY and CDR2 FYNNEI. CDR3 size: 13 residues. Trimming cost V 7 bases and J 0 bases, with 10 bases left between them. CDR3 nucleotides: TGTGCCAGCAAGTGGCAGAGCTCCTACGAGCAGTACTTC. Its protein product is CASKWQSSYEQYF.

The chain has TRBV28 and TRBJ1-5, with D possibly TRBD1 on 6 matching bases. The V and J ends lost 6 bases and 7 bases respectively, with 13 bases between them. Per the germline V gene, CDR1 is MDHEN and CDR2 is SYDVKM. This CDR3 comprises 13 residues. This CDR3 reads CASSPRGGQPQHF. The CDR3 region has the DNA TGTGCCAGCAGCCCGAGGGGGGGACAGCCCCAGCATTTT.